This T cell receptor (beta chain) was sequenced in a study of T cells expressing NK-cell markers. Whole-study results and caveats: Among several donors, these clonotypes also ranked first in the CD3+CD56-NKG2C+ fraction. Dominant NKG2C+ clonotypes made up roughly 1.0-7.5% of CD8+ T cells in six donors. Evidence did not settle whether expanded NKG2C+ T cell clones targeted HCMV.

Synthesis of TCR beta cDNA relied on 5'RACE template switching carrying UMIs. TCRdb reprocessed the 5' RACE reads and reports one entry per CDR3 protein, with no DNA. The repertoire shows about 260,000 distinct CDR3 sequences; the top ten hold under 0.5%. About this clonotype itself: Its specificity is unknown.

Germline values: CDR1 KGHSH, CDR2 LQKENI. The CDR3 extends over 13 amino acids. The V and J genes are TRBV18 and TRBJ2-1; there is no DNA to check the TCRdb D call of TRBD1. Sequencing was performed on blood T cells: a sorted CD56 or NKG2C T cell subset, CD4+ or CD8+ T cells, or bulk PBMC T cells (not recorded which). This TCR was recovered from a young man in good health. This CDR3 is CASSRTVYNEQFF.